Shown below are 6 T cell receptor beta chains from a single sample sequenced in a study of metastatic and nonmetastatic thyroid tumors. None of the patients had undergone any treatment ahead of thyroid surgery. TCRdb reanalyzed the PCR reads with MiXCR. The repertoire holds 20,000 to 25,000 clones, with roughly an eighth as singletons. Sequencing used blood. The receptors here all came from a female donor with papillary thyroid cancer or a benign thyroid nodule (not recorded which). Some clones in this sample may be carry-over from other donors' samples.

This clone was observed many times. The chain carries TRBV11-1 and TRBJ2-2; TRBD1 aligns across 8 bases. This CDR3 spans 15 amino acids. Trimming took 5 bases from V and 4 from J; bases not matched to a gene: 6. Germline V CDR1 and CDR2: SGHAT, FQDESV (reference sequence). The CDR3 spells CASSQGQEITGELFF. CDR3 DNA: TGTGCCAGCAGCCAGGGACAGGAAATCACCGGGGAGCTGTTTTTT.

This clone has ten or more counts. V is TRBV7-9 and J is TRBJ2-1; weak D call: TRBD1 (5 bases). CDR1 and CDR2 from the germline V gene are SEHNR and FQNEAQ (reference sequence). This CDR3 contains 17 residues. Trimming cost V 4 bases and J 2 bases, with 18 bases left between them. This CDR3 reads CASSSRTGALAYNEQFF. The CDR3 DNA is TGTGCCAGCAGCTCCCGTACTGGGGCCTTAGCCTACAATGAGCAGTTCTTC.

This clone came up many times. V usage is TRBV11-2 and J usage is TRBJ1-2, with 9 bases lining up with TRBD1. V trimming: 1 base; J trimming: 7 bases; junction bases outside the gene matches: 10. CDR3 length: 16 amino acids. CDR1 SGHAT and CDR2 FQNNGV come from the germline V gene. The CDR3 nucleotides read TGTGCCAGCAGCTTAGGTGGGGGGGACAGGGATGGTGGCTACACCTTC. Translating gives CASSLGGGDRDGGYTF.

This clone has just a few counts. It may be a read error: a sequence one base away is much more abundant. V and J are TRBV6-9 and TRBJ1-1; TRBD1 matches 7 bases. The CDR3 consists of 13 residues. Germline values: CDR1 MNHGY, CDR2 SVAAGI. The CDR3 nucleotides read TGCGCCAGCACCGAGGGACAGCTGCCTGGGGCTTTCTTT. It specifies CASTEGQLPGAFF.

This clone was seen at least ten times. CDR3 amino acids: CAWSAQWSQQYF. The DNA of the CDR3 is TGTGCCTGGAGTGCCCAGTGGTCCCAGCAGTACTTC. The chain recombines TRBV30 with TRBJ2-7; D not certain. Trimming cost V 1 base and J 8 bases, with 12 bases left between them. This CDR3 is 12 amino acids long. Germline V gene sequence: CDR1 GTSNPN, CDR2 SVGIG (reference sequence).

This clone showed up many times. The chain joins TRBV18 to TRBJ2-3, with a possible D match to TRBD2 (5 bases). Germline CDR1 KGHSH, CDR2 LQKENI. Deletions cut 3 bases from V and 2 bases from J, with 12 bases between. This CDR3 comprises 15 residues. In DNA, the CDR3 is TGTGCCAGCTCACCGGACGGGGAATACACAGATACGCAGTATTTT. It translates to CASSPDGEYTDTQYF.